This T cell receptor (beta chain) appears in the sequencing data of a study of vaccination effects on CD4 cells after COVID-19. At the level of the study: Every participant took two doses of the BNT162b2 or mRNA-1273 vaccine.

CD4+ T cells specific for antigen were expanded with viral peptide pools by the ViraFEST assay before sequencing. Once cultured for about 9 days, the cells underwent separation to obtain CD4+ T cells. Absence of prior SARS-CoV-2 infection characterized the vaccine recipients, who showed negative nucleocapsid antibodies. In culture with 10 IU/ml IL-2 and roughly 10 ug/ml peptides, PBMC were grown at 1.5 million to 2 million per well. About this clone: Its antigen remains unknown.

The CDR3 has 17 amino acids. Regarding the study as a whole: Clonal contraction was marked in infection- and vaccine-induced clones late after vaccination.

Method: immunoSEQ multiplex PCR; TCRdb's copy keeps in-frame clones and lacks some. The sample has 10,000 or so clones; roughly 70% are singletons. The V call is TRBV21-1, the J call TRBJ1-1; TRBD1 is the table's D call and was not checked against the DNA. TRBV21-1 is marked as a pseudogene. Source: CD4+ T cells from PBMCs cultured with HCoV-229E spike peptides, taken before COVID-19 vaccination. The receptor comes from a human donor who received a COVID-19 vaccine. Here the CDR3 reads CASSKIGRQGAFNEAFF. The CDR3 DNA reads as TGTGCCAGCAGCAAAATCGGCCGACAGGGGGCATTTAATGAAGCTTTCTTT.